The 12 T cell receptor beta chains below all came from one sample that was sequenced in a study of response to subunit inactivated influenza vaccine. TCRdb reanalysed the RT-PCR reads using MiXCR and keeps one entry per CDR3 protein. The sample records 600,000 to 700,000 distinct CDR3 sequences, 12% to 15% being singletons. The sequences come from PBMCs from blood, collected roughly 15 days before vaccination. The receptors originated from a man aged 50 to 60 who received an inactivated influenza vaccine.

This clonotype was detected many times. The rearrangement uses TRBV6-5 and TRBJ1-1; a weak D match, TRBD1 (5 bases). Germline V gene lookup returns CDR1 MNHEY and CDR2 SVGAGI. The length of the CDR3 is 14 residues. Between the trimmed V and J ends, which lost 2 bases and 2 bases, there was a span of 9 bases. CDR3 coding DNA: TGTGCCAGCAGTTACGTGGGGGGAAACACTGAAGCTTTCTTT. It yields the protein CASSYVGGNTEAFF.

Ten or more counts support this clonotype. The genes are TRBV5-1 and TRBJ1-1; D uncertain. With 6 bases removed from V and 8 bases from J, the gap between germline ends came to 20 bases. The CDR3 spans 14 residues. Germline CDR1 is SGHRS and CDR2 is YFSETQ. The CDR3 DNA is TGCGCCAGCAAAGTTCAGCCAGACTCAATCGAAGCTTTCTTT. It specifies CASKVQPDSIEAFF. Full variable domain (remainder filled in from reference TRBV5-1 and TRBJ1-1): KAGVTQTPRYLIKTRGQQVTLSCSPISGHRSVSWYQQTPGQGLQFLFEYFSETQRNKGNFPGRFSGRQFSNSRSEMNVSTLELGDSALYLCASKVQPDSIEAFFGQGTRLTVV.

This sequence joins TRBV7-2 and TRBJ2-7; D remains ambiguous. Trimming took 1 base from V and 3 from J, leaving 10 bases between them. The CDR3 sequence is 14 residues long. Germline V gene sequence: CDR1 SGHTA, CDR2 FQGNSA. CDR3 DNA sequence: TGTGCCAGCAGCTTAGACGTGGGGTTCTACGAGCAGTACTTC. Translation: CASSLDVGFYEQYF.

This chain connects TRBV6-6 to TRBJ2-5; D call uncertain. Germline CDR1 reads MNHNY; CDR2 reads SVGAGI (reference sequence). The CDR3 covers 13 residues. V was shortened by 5 bases and J by 4 bases, with 11 bases between the two germline ends. The CDR3: CASSQIRRETQYF. The CDR3 DNA is TGTGCCAGCAGTCAAATACGGAGAGAGACCCAGTACTTC.

The chain uses TRBV11-1 and TRBJ2-5, with no clear D. Between the trimmed V and J ends, which lost 0 bases and 5 bases, there was a span of 7 bases. CDR1 SGHAT and CDR2 FQDESV come from the germline V gene (reference sequence). The CDR3 totals 13 residues. CDR3 residues: CASSLAGIETQYF. The DNA for the CDR3 is TGTGCCAGCAGCTTAGCTGGGATTGAGACCCAGTACTTC.

This clonotype was counted between two and nine times. The chain has TRBV6-2 or TRBV6-3 and TRBJ2-7; D is uncertain. The CDR3 consists of 13 residues. Deletions cut 10 bases from V and 2 bases from J, with 15 bases between. Germline CDR1 and CDR2: MNHEY and SVGEGT. CDR3 amino acids: CATGVYVAYEQYF. The CDR3 DNA reads as TGTGCCACCGGAGTATATGTAGCCTACGAGCAGTACTTC.

A note on this clonotype: One junction end does not reproduce the germline sequence, and a read error may be involved. The chain links TRBV20-1 to TRBJ2-3; no clear D gene. CDR3 length: 14 residues. The germline CDR1 and CDR2 sequences are DFQATT and SNEGSKA (reference sequence). The CDR3 loop is CNAGTTSGSDTQYF. The DNA for the CDR3 is TGCAATGCTGGAACAACTTCGGGTTCGGATACGCAGTATTTT.

This chain joins TRBV6-2 or TRBV6-3 and TRBJ2-7; 8 bases are shared with TRBD1. This CDR3 comprises 15 residues. V lost 6 bases, J lost 4 bases, and 11 bases stayed unmatched. Germline CDR1 MNHEY, CDR2 SVGEGT. The CDR3 coding sequence is TGTGCCAGCAGACACCGGGACAGGCGGCTTTACGAGCAGTACTTC. This codes for CASRHRDRRLYEQYF.

This clonotype was recorded a few times. This chain joins TRBV28 and TRBJ2-7, with D perhaps TRBD1 (6 bases). Germline CDR1 and CDR2: MDHEN and SYDVKM. V was trimmed by 4 bases and J by 3 bases, leaving 16 bases between them. CDR3 length equals 15 residues. As DNA, the CDR3 is TGTGCCAGCAGTTCCCCCCCAGCAGGGGACTACGAGCAGTACTTC. It specifies CASSSPPAGDYEQYF.

The chain carries TRBV20-1 and TRBJ2-7; perhaps TRBD2 as D (5 bases). Germline lookup yields CDR1 DFQATT and CDR2 SNEGSKA (reference sequence). V shed 6 bases and J shed 1 base, with 16 bases lying between them. The CDR3 has 14 residues. DNA for the CDR3: TGCAGTGCCAGCCCACCAGCGGATTCCTACGAGCAGTACTTC. It codes for CSASPPADSYEQYF.

V and J are TRBV6-5 and TRBJ1-5; the D gene is possibly TRBD1 (6 bases). The CDR3 loop spans 15 amino acids. V lost 4 bases, J lost 2 bases, and 12 bases lay in between. From germline, CDR1 is MNHEY and CDR2 SVGAGI. CDR3 nucleotide sequence: TGTGCCAGCAGTTCCAGGGGCTTTGGCAATCAGCCCCAGCATTTT. Protein product: CASSSRGFGNQPQHF.

In its sample, this clonotype was seen a few times. The J gene is TRBJ1-1, the V gene TRBV7-8; the match to TRBD1 covers 7 bases. Germline loops: CDR1 SGHVS, CDR2 FQNEAQ. The CDR3 contains 14 residues. J lost 5 bases, V lost 4 bases, and 7 bases had no gene match. The CDR3 reads CASSSTTGRTEAFF. The CDR3 DNA sequence: TGTGCCAGCAGCTCAACGACAGGGCGGACTGAAGCTTTCTTT.